Detailed here is one T cell receptor beta chain. Naive CD8 cells lacked CD45RO and underwent positive selection for CCR7, leaving out terminally differentiated effector memory CD45RA+ cells. This sample is part of a study of shared clonotypes between healthy human individuals. This table comes from immunoSEQ multiplex PCR, and its TCRdb copy is limited to in-frame clones, with some not included. The sample contains 1.5 million to 2.5 million clones, just under 95% of which appear only once. The specimen was naive CD8+ T cells sorted from blood. This receptor was identified in a man younger than 30 in good health.

In DNA, the CDR3 is TGTGCCAGCAGTAACGACAGGGAGGTGGACACTGAAGCTTTCTTT. Amino acids: CASSNDREVDTEAFF. The J gene is TRBJ1-1, the V gene TRBV6-5, with 7 bases that match TRBD1. The CDR3 runs to 15 residues. The germline CDR1 and CDR2 sequences are MNHEY and SVGAGI. V was pared by 5 bases and J by 3 bases, with 9 bases of the junction left unmatched.